These 22 T cell receptor beta chains came from one sample sequenced in a study of response to subunit inactivated influenza vaccine. TCRdb called the RT-PCR reads again in MiXCR, with one record for every CDR3 protein. Of under 800,000 distinct CDR3 sequences listed, 11% to 15% were seen once; the top ten hold 5.5% to 7%. Sequenced material: PBMCs from blood, taken 14 days before vaccination. These receptors all stem from a man aged 50 to 59 who received an inactivated influenza vaccine.

This clonotype was counted only a few times. The V gene is TRBV6-1, the J gene TRBJ2-3; tentatively, D is TRBD1 (5 bases). The germline V gene encodes CDR1 MNHNS and CDR2 SASEGT. Trimming stripped 6 bases from V and 1 base from J, with 14 bases between. CDR3 length: 15 amino acids. CDR3 in amino acids: CASRRTGEGTDTQYF. Written as DNA, the CDR3 is TGTGCCAGCAGGAGAACAGGTGAAGGCACAGATACGCAGTATTTT.

The V call is TRBV7-2, the J call TRBJ2-1; perhaps D is TRBD1 or TRBD2 (5 bases each). The CDR3 totals 16 residues. Trimming cost V 5 bases and J 4 bases, with 18 bases left between them. In germline, CDR1 is SGHTA, CDR2 FQGNSA. CDR3 region: CASSRTGTAGYNEQFF. CDR3 coding DNA: TGTGCCAGCAGCCGGACCGGGACCGCCGGTTACAATGAGCAGTTCTTC.

The chain uses TRBV5-1 and TRBJ1-1; D is undetermined. The V end lost 0 bases, the J end lost 1 base, and 13 bases lay between the germline ends. The CDR3 is made up of 16 amino acids. Germline V lookup: CDR1 SGHRS, CDR2 YFSETQ. CDR3 in amino acids: CASSLAPGPTNTEAFF. The CDR3, as DNA: TGCGCCAGCAGCTTGGCCCCGGGTCCTACGAACACTGAAGCTTTCTTT.

This clonotype was detected many times. The rearrangement joins TRBV6-1 to TRBJ2-1; D perhaps matches TRBD1 (5 bases). V lost 6 bases and J lost 1, with 16 bases in between. Germline V gene sequence: CDR1 MNHNS, CDR2 SASEGT. CDR3 length equals 16 residues. CDR3 nucleotides: TGTGCCAGCAGATCTCAGGGCCTTGGGTCCTACAATGAGCAGTTCTTC. It yields the protein CASRSQGLGSYNEQFF.

This clonotype has at least ten counts. This sequence joins TRBV7-2 and TRBJ1-5; 7 positions agree with TRBD1. The CDR3 runs 16 residues. Germline lookup yields CDR1 SGHTA and CDR2 FQGNSA. V shed 5 bases, J shed 0 bases, and the junction held 7 bases outside the gene matches. The CDR3 DNA sequence: TGTGCCAGCAGCGAAAACAGGGGCGTTAGCAATCAGCCCCAGCATTTT. Its translation: CASSENRGVSNQPQHF.

This clonotype was counted only a few times. The gene calls are TRBV9 and TRBJ1-6, with D tentatively TRBD1 (5 bases). Trimming stripped 0 bases from V and 6 bases from J, with 10 bases between. Germline loops: CDR1 SGDLS, CDR2 YYNGEE. The CDR3 spans 15 residues. CDR3 nucleotide sequence: TGTGCCAGCAGCGTAGATGGGCAGGGTAATTCACCCCTCCACTTT. Its translation is CASSVDGQGNSPLHF.

The table lists this clonotype with a few counts. The V gene is TRBV10-3, the J gene TRBJ2-5, with 9 positions matching TRBD2. In germline, CDR1 is ENHRY, CDR2 SYGVKD. The CDR3 length is 14 residues. V dropped 5 bases and J dropped 5; count of bases not matched to a gene: 6. The CDR3 nucleotides are TGTGCCATCAGTAGGGGCGGGAGGGGGGAGACCCAGTACTTC. It translates to CAISRGGRGETQYF.

This clonotype occurred a few times. The rearrangement uses TRBV27 and TRBJ2-7; 16 nucleotides match TRBD2. The J segment lost 0 bases and the V segment lost 8 bases, leaving 10 bases of the junction unmatched. Germline values: CDR1 MNHEY, CDR2 SMNVEV (reference sequence). This CDR3 has 18 residues. CDR3 DNA: TGTGCCAGCCGACCTCGGGGACTAGCGGGAGGGATCTCCTACGAGCAGTACTTC. The encoded protein is CASRPRGLAGGISYEQYF.

In its sample, this clonotype was seen many times. This sequence joins TRBV2 and TRBJ1-1; unclear D gene. The CDR3 has 13 residues. V lost 8 bases and J 0 bases, leaving 10 bases between the germline ends. The germline gives CDR1 SNHLY, CDR2 FYNNEI. The CDR3 nucleotides read TGTGCCAGCGTTCGGAGTATGAACACTGAAGCTTTCTTT. Translating it yields CASVRSMNTEAFF.

This clonotype was counted ten times or more. CDR3 region: CASSYLSSLETQYF. The CDR3 region has the DNA TGTGCCAGCAGTTACCTTTCGAGTCTAGAGACCCAGTACTTC. The chain is built from TRBV6-2 or TRBV6-3 and TRBJ2-5; D uncertain. This CDR3 comprises 14 residues. Trimming removed 2 bases at V and 4 bases at J, with 11 bases between. Germline lookup yields CDR1 MNHEY and CDR2 SVGEGT.

The chain joins TRBV11-1 to TRBJ2-1, with 8 positions matching TRBD1. Trimming removed 5 bases from V and 5 bases from J; junction bases left unmatched: 11. Germline-derived CDR1 and CDR2 are SGHAT and FQDESV (reference sequence). This CDR3 is built from 16 residues. The CDR3 DNA follows: TGTGCCAGCAGCCAGGGGGCGGCGCTGAATCACAATGAGCAGTTCTTC. Protein product: CASSQGAALNHNEQFF.

Regarding this clonotype: A read error may account for a junction end that differs from germline. The chain joins TRBV15 to TRBJ2-2; TRBD2 matches at 7 bases. CDR1 and CDR2 (germline): LNHNV, YYDKDF (reference sequence). CDR3 length equals 16 residues. In nucleotides, the CDR3 is TGTCCCACCAGCAGAGAGCGGGGACGGAACACCGGGGAGCTGTTTTTT. Protein product: CPTSRERGRNTGELFF.

This clonotype came up a few times. The chain is built from TRBV29-1 and TRBJ2-2; possible D gene TRBD1, 5 bases. Trimming took 4 bases from V and 6 from J, leaving 9 bases between them. The CDR3 is 12 residues long. Germline V gives CDR1 SQVTM, CDR2 ANQGSEA. The DNA of the CDR3 is TGCAGCGTTGGGGAAGGGGCCGGGGAGCTGTTTTTT. Amino acid sequence: CSVGEGAGELFF.

This clonotype was detected once. The chain carries TRBV27 and TRBJ2-1, with 8 bases fitting TRBD1. Per germline, CDR1 MNHEY and CDR2 SMNVEV (reference sequence). The CDR3 covers 14 residues. V shed 5 bases, J shed 4 bases, and the junction held 4 bases outside the gene matches. CDR3 protein: CASSGDRQYNEQFF. The CDR3 DNA sequence: TGTGCCAGCAGTGGGGACAGGCAATACAATGAGCAGTTCTTC.

The V gene is TRBV9, the J gene TRBJ2-5, with 10 bases identical to TRBD1. CDR1 and CDR2 from the germline V gene are SGDLS and YYNGEE. The CDR3 sequence is 14 residues long. V dropped 3 bases and J dropped 8; count of bases not matched to a gene: 7. The CDR3 region has the DNA TGTGCCAGCAGCGCGACAGGGGGCGCATTAACCCAGTACTTC. As protein: CASSATGGALTQYF.

This clonotype has a handful of counts. V usage is TRBV7-9 and J usage is TRBJ2-7, with 10 bases lining up with TRBD1. Germline CDR1 reads SEHNR; CDR2 reads FQNEAQ (reference sequence). CDR3 length equals 17 residues. After removal of 0 bases from V and 4 bases from J, the junction contained 9 bases not matched to a gene. This CDR3 reads CASSLARVGTGEYEQYF. CDR3 bases: TGTGCCAGCAGCTTAGCGCGGGTCGGGACAGGGGAATACGAGCAGTACTTC.

This clonotype was seen at least ten times. The chain employs TRBV5-1 and TRBJ1-5; D is unresolved. Deletions cut 0 bases from V and 9 bases from J, with 13 bases between. This CDR3 contains 14 residues. Per the germline V gene, CDR1 is SGHRS and CDR2 is YFSETQ. The CDR3 region is CASSLEPEAGPQHF. The CDR3 nucleotides are TGCGCCAGCAGCTTGGAGCCTGAAGCAGGGCCCCAGCATTTT.

The genes are TRBV12-3 or TRBV12-4 and TRBJ1-5; D is perhaps TRBD1 (6 bases). This CDR3 comprises 15 residues. Trimming took off 6 bases at V and 4 bases at J, with 16 bases between the two ends. The CDR3 loop reads CASSPGVGGNQPQHF. CDR3 bases: TGTGCCAGCAGCCCAGGGGTGGGGGGTAATCAGCCCCAGCATTTT.

The rearrangement uses TRBV9 and TRBJ1-1, with 8 bases lining up with TRBD1. V was clipped by 3 bases and J by 2 bases; unmatched bases: 9. CDR1 SGDLS and CDR2 YYNGEE come from the germline V gene. The CDR3 runs to 16 residues. CDR3: CASSAGQGNLNTEAFF. The CDR3 DNA follows: TGTGCCAGCAGCGCTGGACAGGGAAATCTCAACACTGAAGCTTTCTTT.

This clonotype was counted only a few times. This chain uses TRBV12-3 or TRBV12-4 with TRBJ1-1, with a tentative D call TRBD1 (5 bases). CDR3 size: 13 residues. V lost 7 bases and J lost 4, with 13 bases in between. CDR3 in DNA: TGTGCCAGCACCCCCGGGACGATCACTGAAGCTTTCTTT. Translated: CASTPGTITEAFF.

The rearrangement uses TRBV7-2 and TRBJ2-3; D gene ambiguous. The V gene's germline CDR1 is SGHTA and CDR2 FQGNSA. The germline V and J ends were trimmed by 4 bases and 1 base, with 9 bases remaining between them. CDR3 size: 14 residues. In nucleotides, the CDR3 is TGTGCCAGCAGCTCAATATCCGGCACAGATACGCAGTATTTT. Encoded protein: CASSSISGTDTQYF.

This clonotype came up many times. The J gene is TRBJ2-5, the V gene TRBV5-1; a weak D match, TRBD1 (5 bases). Per the germline V gene, CDR1 is SGHRS and CDR2 is YFSETQ. The CDR3 runs 14 residues. The ends were cut back, 4 bases at V and 1 base at J, with 11 bases in the middle. CDR3 bases: TGCGCCAGCAGCCCGTTAGGGGTCCAAGAGACCCAGTACTTC. It is translated as CASSPLGVQETQYF.